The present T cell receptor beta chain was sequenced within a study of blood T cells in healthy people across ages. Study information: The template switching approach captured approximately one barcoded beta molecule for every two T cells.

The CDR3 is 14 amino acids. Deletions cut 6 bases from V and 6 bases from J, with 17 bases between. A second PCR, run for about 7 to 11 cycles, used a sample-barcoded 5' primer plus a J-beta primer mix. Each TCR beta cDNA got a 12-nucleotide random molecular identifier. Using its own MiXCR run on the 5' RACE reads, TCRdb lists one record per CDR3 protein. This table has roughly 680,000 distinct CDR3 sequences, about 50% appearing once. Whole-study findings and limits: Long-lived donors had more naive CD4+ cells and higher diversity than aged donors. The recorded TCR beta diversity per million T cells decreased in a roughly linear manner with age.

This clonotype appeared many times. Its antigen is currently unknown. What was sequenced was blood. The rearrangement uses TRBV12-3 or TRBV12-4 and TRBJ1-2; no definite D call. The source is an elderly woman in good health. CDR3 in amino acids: CASSPREGENGYTF. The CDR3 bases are TGTGCCAGCAGCCCTAGGGAAGGAGAGAATGGCTACACCTTC.